A single sample is the source of the 31 T cell receptor beta chains below, sequenced in a study of T cells in Graves' hyperthyroidism and ophthalmopathy. The TCR beta CDR3 regions underwent amplification using RNA transcripts as the source. HTBI primers drove first-round RT-PCR of the TCR CDR3. TCRdb recomputed calls from the multiplex PCR reads with MiXCR, one row per CDR3 protein. This table has around 450,000 distinct CDR3 sequences, 15% to 18% appearing once. The sequenced sample was blood. The source is a woman aged 18-29 years with Graves' hyperthyroidism.

The genes are TRBV7-9 and TRBJ2-7, with no clear D. Per germline, CDR1 SEHNR and CDR2 FQNEAQ (reference sequence). Between the trimmed V and J ends, which lost 1 base and 2 bases, there was a span of 6 bases. The length of the CDR3 is 13 residues. The CDR3 sequence: CASSLVLAYEQYF. In DNA form, the CDR3 reads TGTGCCAGCAGCTTAGTCCTAGCCTACGAGCAGTACTTC.

Only a few counts were recorded for this clonotype. The genes are TRBV19 and TRBJ2-7; no clear D. Germline V gene sequence: CDR1 LNHDA, CDR2 SQIVND (reference sequence). With 4 bases removed from V and 6 bases from J, the gap between germline ends came to 10 bases. The CDR3 runs to 12 residues. As DNA, the CDR3 is TGTGCCAGTAGTAGCAACGGGCCCGAGCAGTACTTC. Protein product: CASSSNGPEQYF.

This clonotype came up many times. The chain employs TRBV7-8 and TRBJ2-7; TRBD2 matches 12 bases. Germline CDR1 is SGHVS and CDR2 is FQNEAQ. Trimming took 1 base from V and 5 from J; bases not matched to a gene: 9. CDR3 length: 17 amino acids. The CDR3 sequence is CASSLGRASGRVDEQYF. DNA for the CDR3: TGTGCCAGCAGCTTAGGGAGGGCTAGCGGGAGGGTTGACGAGCAGTACTTC.

As concerns this clonotype: One junction end disagrees with the germline gene, perhaps due to a read error. The J gene is TRBJ2-3, the V gene TRBV3-1, with unresolved D. The CDR3 runs to 13 residues. The germline gives CDR1 LGHDT, CDR2 YNNKEL (reference sequence). The CDR3 loop is CASSWTDSDAQYF. In DNA, the CDR3 is TGTGCCAGCAGCTGGACGGATTCAGATGCGCAGTATTTT.

This clonotype has more than one count but fewer than ten. This may be a read error: a much more frequent sequence differs by one nucleotide. The chain uses TRBV6-9 and TRBJ1-5; the D gene is possibly TRBD1 (5 bases). The germline V gene has CDR1 MNHGY and CDR2 SVAAGI. The CDR3 covers 16 residues. Here the CDR3 DNA reads TGTGTCAGCAGTTCCAGAGGGACGGTGAGCAATCAGCCCCAGCATTTT. It specifies CVSSSRGTVSNQPQHF.

This clonotype was picked up a small number of times. The rearrangement joins TRBV15 to TRBJ2-3; possible D gene TRBD1, 6 bases. CDR3 length: 14 residues. CDR1 and CDR2 from the germline V gene are LNHNV and YYDKDF (reference sequence). Trimming took 2 bases from V and 4 from J, leaving 10 bases between them. The CDR3 nucleotides read TGTGCCACCAGCAGATCAGGGGCGGCAGATACGCAGTATTTT. It specifies CATSRSGAADTQYF.

This clonotype has at least ten counts. V gene TRBV3-1 combines with J gene TRBJ2-1, with TRBD2 matching over 8 bases. Germline assignment: CDR1 LGHDT and CDR2 YNNKEL (reference sequence). CDR3 length: 13 residues. The V and J ends lost 6 bases and 7 bases, in that order; junction bases with no gene match: 5. This CDR3 is CASRSAGANEQFF. The CDR3 DNA reads as TGTGCCAGCAGATCAGCGGGGGCTAATGAGCAGTTCTTC.

This clonotype showed up many times. V and J are TRBV5-5 and TRBJ2-4; 10 bases agree with TRBD1. The CDR3 spans 16 residues. V lost 4 bases, J lost 8 bases, and 12 bases stayed unmatched. The germline V gene has CDR1 SGHKS and CDR2 YYEKEE (reference sequence). CDR3 nucleotide sequence: TGTGCCAGCAGCCCTGGCCCCGGACAGGGGGTGTACATTCAGTACTTC. This codes for CASSPGPGQGVYIQYF.

This sequence joins TRBV6-1 and TRBJ1-4; D unresolved. The germline CDR1 and CDR2 sequences are MNHNS and SASEGT. There are 12 residues in the CDR3. Trimming took 5 bases from V and 8 from J, leaving 9 bases between them. Written as DNA, the CDR3 is TGTGCCAGCAGTCCAGATCGGGAAAAACTGTTTTTT. Protein product: CASSPDREKLFF.

There are many counts of this clonotype. The chain is built from TRBV25-1 and TRBJ2-5, with a tentative D call TRBD2 (6 bases). With 4 bases removed from V and 5 bases from J, the gap between germline ends came to 23 bases. Germline V gene data show CDR1 as MGHDK and CDR2 as SYGVNS. This CDR3 contains 17 residues. The CDR3 here is CASSAGGAGHPRETQYF. The CDR3 DNA is TGTGCCAGCAGTGCCGGAGGGGCAGGTCACCCGAGGGAGACCCAGTACTTC.

This clonotype was observed a handful of times. CDR3 in DNA: TGTGCCATCACACCGGAGGGACAGGGGTTCGAGCAGTACTTC. It yields the protein CAITPEGQGFEQYF. The V gene is TRBV10-3, the J gene TRBJ2-7; TRBD1 matches 10 bases. This CDR3 region has 14 residues. The germline V gene has CDR1 ENHRY and CDR2 SYGVKD. Losses at the gene ends were 7 bases for V and 6 bases for J; bases not matched to a gene: 9.

This clonotype was seen more than once but under ten times. The V gene is TRBV6-1, the J gene TRBJ1-5; the D gene is possibly TRBD1 (6 bases). Trimming left V 6 bases short and J 6 bases short, with 18 bases between. Germline CDR1 and CDR2: MNHNS and SASEGT. The CDR3 loop spans 15 amino acids. DNA of the CDR3: TGTGCCAGCAGACCAGGGGACCGTCTGCCTCAGCCCCAGCATTTT. As protein: CASRPGDRLPQPQHF.

This clonotype was recorded many times. V is TRBV12-3 or TRBV12-4 and J is TRBJ2-1; TRBD2 agrees at 8 bases. The CDR3 sequence is 18 residues long. With V trimmed by 1 base and J by 3 bases, 11 bases remained unmatched. DNA of the CDR3: TGTGCCAGCAGTTTAGTCGCGCCTAGCGGGTTATTCTACAATGAGCAGTTCTTC. Its translation: CASSLVAPSGLFYNEQFF.

The J gene is TRBJ1-4, the V gene TRBV28; D gene ambiguous. There are 12 residues in the CDR3. Germline CDR1 reads MDHEN; CDR2 reads SYDVKM. Trimming removed 7 bases from V and 7 bases from J, with 10 bases in between. The CDR3 DNA is TGTGCCAGCACCACCCTGGCTGAAAAACTGTTTTTT. Translation gives CASTTLAEKLFF. The full variable domain, in which reference TRBV28 and TRBJ1-4 provide the parts outside the CDR3, is DVKVTQSSRYLVKRTGEKVFLECVQDMDHENMFWYRQDPGLGLRLIYFSYDVKMKEKGDIPEGYSVSREKKERFSLILESASTNQTSMYLCASTTLAEKLFFGSGTQLSVL.

This clonotype came up a few times. The chain has TRBV20-1 and TRBJ2-1; the D is unclear. Looked up from germline, CDR1 is DFQATT and CDR2 is SNEGSKA (reference sequence). The CDR3 extends over 13 amino acids. Trimming shortened V by 3 bases and J by 0 bases, and 6 bases separated the two germline ends. The CDR3 loop is CSASESSYNEQFF. CDR3 in DNA: TGCAGTGCTAGCGAGAGCTCCTACAATGAGCAGTTCTTC.

In its sample, this clonotype was seen many times. This sequence joins TRBV28 and TRBJ1-2; TRBD1 matches 7 bases. CDR1 is MDHEN and CDR2 is SYDVKM in the germline V gene. The CDR3 has 14 amino acids. The V segment lost 6 bases and the J segment 4 bases; nucleotides outside the gene matches: 8. The CDR3 sequence: CASSPGQAGYGYTF. The CDR3 DNA sequence: TGTGCCAGCAGCCCTGGACAGGCGGGCTATGGCTACACCTTC.

This clonotype was seen at least ten times. V gene TRBV18 combines with J gene TRBJ2-3; unclear D gene. CDR3 length: 17 residues. V lost 3 bases and J 1 base, leaving 17 bases between the germline ends. Germline assignment: CDR1 KGHSH and CDR2 LQKENI. The CDR3 loop is CASSPTDGADGTDTQYF. CDR3 in DNA: TGTGCCAGCTCACCTACGGACGGAGCAGATGGCACAGATACGCAGTATTTT.

This clonotype occurred many times. CDR3 region: CSASPGTGDRNEQFF. CDR3 bases: TGCAGTGCTAGCCCCGGGACAGGGGATAGGAATGAGCAGTTCTTC. The V and J genes are TRBV20-1 and TRBJ2-1; 10 nucleotides line up with TRBD1. This CDR3 is built from 15 residues. Trimming at V came to 3 bases and at J to 7 bases, leaving 9 bases not matched to a gene. Germline CDR1 and CDR2: DFQATT and SNEGSKA (reference sequence).

At least ten counts were recorded for this clonotype. The chain employs TRBV11-3 and TRBJ2-6, with D perhaps TRBD1 (6 bases). From germline, CDR1 is SGHNT and CDR2 YENEEA. V lost 11 bases and J 4 bases, leaving 21 bases between the germline ends. CDR3 size: 16 residues. CDR3 region: CASRFLGGSGANVLTF. The CDR3 DNA reads as TGTGCCTCCAGGTTTTTAGGGGGTTCCGGGGCCAACGTCCTGACTTTC.

This clonotype was seen ten or more times. This chain uses TRBV5-1 with TRBJ2-7, with 7 bases matching TRBD2. This CDR3 is 15 amino acids long. The germline CDR1 and CDR2 sequences are SGHRS and YFSETQ. V gave up 0 bases and J gave up 7 bases; unmatched junction bases: 10. Written as DNA, the CDR3 is TGCGCCAGCAGCTTGGTACCCCAGGGAGGGGAAGAGCAGTACTTC. Translated, it gives CASSLVPQGGEEQYF.

This clonotype was seen ten or more times. The rearrangement joins TRBV7-6 to TRBJ1-3; D possibly corresponds to TRBD1 (6 bases). The germline CDR1 and CDR2 sequences are SGHVS and FNYEAQ. The CDR3 extends over 16 amino acids. Trimming took 5 bases from V and 3 from J, leaving 17 bases between them. The CDR3 spells CASSPHPGQFGNTIYF. CDR3 in DNA: TGTGCCAGCAGCCCACACCCTGGACAGTTTGGAAACACCATATATTTT.

In this sample, this clonotype turned up many times. The J gene is TRBJ1-2, the V gene TRBV6-1, with no clear D. Germline assignment: CDR1 MNHNS and CDR2 SASEGT. V shed 6 bases and J shed 0 bases, with 11 bases lying between them. CDR3 length: 14 amino acids. In DNA form, the CDR3 reads TGTGCCAGCAGCCTGGACGGTGCTAACTATGGCTACACCTTC. Protein sequence: CASSLDGANYGYTF.

The table lists this clonotype with many counts. This chain joins TRBV11-2 and TRBJ2-7; 8 bases match TRBD1. The J segment lost 3 bases and the V segment lost 5 bases, leaving 9 bases of the junction unmatched. This CDR3 contains 15 residues. Germline CDR1 is SGHAT and CDR2 is FQNNGV. CDR3: CASSPMDRESYEQYF. In nucleotides, the CDR3 is TGTGCCAGCAGCCCCATGGACAGGGAGAGCTACGAGCAGTACTTC.

This clonotype was counted ten times or more. This chain connects TRBV2 to TRBJ2-4; 11 nucleotides line up with TRBD1. The CDR3 length is 13 residues. From germline, CDR1 is SNHLY and CDR2 FYNNEI. V lost 10 bases and J lost 6; bases outside the gene matches: 5. The chain's CDR3 is CATRTGGANIQYF. In nucleotides, the CDR3 is TGTGCCACCCGGACAGGGGGCGCAAACATTCAGTACTTC.

The chain uses TRBV5-1 and TRBJ2-1; the match to TRBD2 covers 11 bases. The CDR3 length is 17 residues. Germline lookup yields CDR1 SGHRS and CDR2 YFSETQ. The J segment lost 4 bases and the V segment lost 3 bases, leaving 9 bases of the junction unmatched. CDR3 sequence (DNA): TGCGCCAGCAGCTCCTTAGTAGCGGGAGGGCCTTACAATGAGCAGTTCTTC. Its translation: CASSSLVAGGPYNEQFF.

This clonotype was picked up many times. The chain employs TRBV3-1 and TRBJ2-7; D gene unclear. Germline lookup yields CDR1 LGHDT and CDR2 YNNKEL (reference sequence). This CDR3 has 15 residues. V gave up 4 bases and J gave up 7 bases, with 20 bases separating them. In DNA, the CDR3 is TGTGCCAGCAGCCCAAGAACTTATCCCACTGGGGAGCAGTACTTC. Its protein product is CASSPRTYPTGEQYF.

In its sample, this clonotype was seen many times. The chain links TRBV10-3 to TRBJ2-7; 10 bases agree with TRBD2. CDR1 is ENHRY, CDR2 SYGVKD, per germline. Unmatched junction bases numbered 14, after V lost 6 bases and J lost 6 bases. The CDR3 is 16 residues long. CDR3 amino acids: CAIRGTSGTTPLEQYF. CDR3 coding DNA: TGTGCCATCAGGGGAACTAGCGGGACCACCCCCCTCGAGCAGTACTTC.

The chain combines TRBV4-1 with TRBJ2-7; TRBD2 agrees at 10 bases. Trimming took 4 bases from V and 2 from J; bases not matched to a gene: 5. CDR3 length equals 15 residues. The germline V gene has CDR1 MGHRA and CDR2 YSYEKL. CDR3 in DNA: TGCGCCAGCAGCCGAGGACTAGCGGACCCCTACGAGCAGTACTTC. Amino acid sequence: CASSRGLADPYEQYF.

Ten or more counts support this clonotype. This chain joins TRBV6-1 and TRBJ2-5, with D perhaps matching TRBD2 (6 bases). The ends were cut back, 6 bases at V and 3 bases at J, with 14 bases in the middle. There are 14 residues in the CDR3. CDR1 and CDR2 from the germline V gene are MNHNS and SASEGT. CDR3 loop: CASRGGVVEETQYF. The CDR3 DNA sequence: TGTGCCAGCAGAGGAGGGGTGGTCGAAGAGACCCAGTACTTC.

With respect to this clonotype: This could be a read error, since a much larger clone is one nucleotide away. The chain links TRBV9 to TRBJ2-7, with a possible D match to TRBD1 (7 bases). The germline V gene encodes CDR1 SGDLS and CDR2 YYNGEE. CDR3 length: 16 amino acids. This chain's CDR3 is CARSGGEQGTKYEQYF. The CDR3 coding sequence is TGTGCCAGGAGCGGAGGGGAACAGGGGACAAAATACGAGCAGTACTTC. The variable domain in full, with the rest retrieved from reference TRBV9 and TRBJ2-7, is DSGVTQTPKHLITATGQRVTLRCSPRSGDLSVYWYQQSLDQGLQFLIQYYNGEERAKGNILERFSAQQFPDLHSELNLSSLELGDSALYFCARSGGEQGTKYEQYFGPGTRLTVT.

The chain has TRBV19 and TRBJ1-3, with D unresolved. The CDR3 covers 15 residues. CDR1 is LNHDA, CDR2 SQIVND, per germline (reference sequence). Trimming cost V 5 bases and J 0 bases, with 11 bases left between them. The CDR3 nucleotides are TGTGCCAGTAGTTTACAGTCTCCCTCTGGAAACACCATATATTTT. It encodes CASSLQSPSGNTIYF.